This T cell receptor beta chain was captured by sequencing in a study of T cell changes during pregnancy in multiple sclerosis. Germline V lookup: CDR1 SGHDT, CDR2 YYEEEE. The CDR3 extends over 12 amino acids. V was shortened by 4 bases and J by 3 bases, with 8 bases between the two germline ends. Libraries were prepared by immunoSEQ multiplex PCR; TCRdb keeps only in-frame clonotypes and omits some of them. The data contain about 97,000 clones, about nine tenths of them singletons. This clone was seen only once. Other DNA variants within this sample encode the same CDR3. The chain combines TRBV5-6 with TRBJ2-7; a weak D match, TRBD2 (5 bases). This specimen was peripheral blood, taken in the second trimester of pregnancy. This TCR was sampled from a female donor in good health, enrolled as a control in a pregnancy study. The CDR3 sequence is CASSPRGYEQYF. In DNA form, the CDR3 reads TGTGCCAGCAGCCCCCGGGGCTACGAGCAGTACTTC.